The 4 T cell receptor beta chains below all came from one sample that was sequenced in a study of regulatory dendritic cells for organ transplantation. Assay: immunoSEQ multiplex PCR; the TCRdb copy retains only in-frame clones and omits some. The repertoire holds about 20,000 clones, with 70% to 90% as singletons. Their specific antigens are unknown. Sorted subsets were CFSE-labeled and cultured four to six days with allogeneic dendritic cells. Sequenced material: naive CD4+ T cells from blood cultured with regulatory dendritic cells. Subset denoted: CD45RA+ naive T cells. The receptors derive from a human donor in good health.

The rearrangement uses TRBV10-3 and TRBJ2-5; D remains unclear. Trimming removed 3 bases at V and 5 bases at J, with 4 bases between. Per the germline V gene, CDR1 is ENHRY and CDR2 is SYGVKD. This CDR3 is built from 11 residues. The CDR3 region is CAISEGETQYF. As DNA, the CDR3 is TGTGCCATCAGTGAAGGGGAGACCCAGTACTTC.

The chain uses TRBV28 and TRBJ2-5; 8 bases align to TRBD1. This CDR3 is 15 amino acids long. After removal of 4 bases from V and 3 bases from J, the junction contained 7 bases not matched to a gene. Germline V gene sequence: CDR1 MDHEN, CDR2 SYDVKM. In DNA form, the CDR3 reads TGTGCCAGCAGTTCGCCCGGGACAGGTAAAGAGACCCAGTACTTC. This sequence encodes CASSSPGTGKETQYF.

This chain links TRBV9 with TRBJ2-5, with D possibly matching TRBD1 (6 bases). The CDR3 consists of 15 residues. CDR1 SGDLS and CDR2 YYNGEE come from the germline V gene. V dropped 3 bases and J dropped 1 base, with 13 bases sitting between them. For the CDR3, the DNA is TGTGCCAGCAGCGAGGGGGTCTGGGCCCAAGAGACCCAGTACTTC. It encodes CASSEGVWAQETQYF.

Worth noting for this clone: At one end, the junction sequence differs from germline, possibly due to a read error. The V call is TRBV7-2, the J call TRBJ1-4; D is undetermined. The CDR3 spans 13 residues. Germline lookup yields CDR1 SGHTA and CDR2 FQGNSA. DNA of the CDR3: TGTGCCACCCAGCCAGCAACTAATGGAAAACTGTTTTTT. Amino acid sequence: CATQPATNGKLFF.